This TCR beta chain appears in the sequencing data of a study of T cells in Graves' hyperthyroidism and ophthalmopathy. Points from the study as a whole: The model's output predicted ophthalmopathy at a median of roughly 6.9 months prior to onset. Researchers found most expanded thyroid clonotypes above 0.001 in blood as well.

What was amplified from RNA transcripts were TCR beta CDR3 regions. Using the HTBI primer set, a first-round RT-PCR was run on the TCR CDR3. Each CDR3 protein is one row after TCRdb ran MiXCR on the multiplex PCR reads. The repertoire holds 300,000 to 350,000 distinct CDR3 sequences, with 18% as singletons. Diagnoses used clinical symptoms, serum thyroxine and TRAb, thyroid ultrasound and orbital computed tomography. PBMCs were obtained from over 8.5 ml fresh peripheral blood. Germline-derived CDR1 and CDR2 are MDHEN and SYDVKM. V lost 2 bases and J 0 bases, leaving 4 bases between the germline ends. The CDR3 length is 13 residues. This clonotype was counted many times. Its antigen remains unknown.

The sequencing sample was made of blood. The chain joins TRBV28 to TRBJ1-2; D call uncertain. This clonotype was sampled from a woman in her forties with Graves' ophthalmopathy. The CDR3 here is CASSLATNYGYTF. In nucleotides, the CDR3 is TGTGCCAGCAGTTTAGCCACTAACTATGGCTACACCTTC.